One and the same sample provided the 19 T cell receptor beta chains below, sequenced in a study of glioma-infiltrating T cells. The iRepertoire nested amplicon-rescue multiplex PCR amplified TCR alpha and beta CDR3s from RNA. TCRdb used MiXCR to reprocess the multiplex PCR reads, holding one entry per CDR3 protein. The sample has roughly 130,000 distinct CDR3 sequences; 24% are singletons. Sequencing was performed on glioma tissue, nonneoplastic brain tissue, or PBMCs (not recorded which). The receptors were gathered from a human donor with low-grade glioma or glioblastoma, undergoing nonglioma brain surgery, or in good health (not recorded which).

The table lists this clonotype with many counts. V gene TRBV7-2 combines with J gene TRBJ2-3; no clear D. The germline CDR1 and CDR2 sequences are SGHTA and FQGNSA. CDR3 length: 16 amino acids. Trimming left V 5 bases short and J 6 bases short, with 21 bases between. DNA of the CDR3: TGTGCCAGCAGCCCCTTAATCCTTCAGCTATCGGATACGCAGTATTTT. Amino acids: CASSPLILQLSDTQYF.

Written as DNA, the CDR3 is TGTGCCAGCAGCTTAACCCGAACAGCTGGAAACACCATATATTTT. It yields the protein CASSLTRTAGNTIYF. The rearrangement uses TRBV11-2 and TRBJ1-3, with unresolved D. V was pared by 2 bases and J by 2 bases, with 10 bases between. The CDR3 runs 15 residues. The germline V gene has CDR1 SGHAT and CDR2 FQNNGV.

This clonotype was seen ten or more times. The rearrangement uses TRBV6-2 or TRBV6-3 and TRBJ2-1; D is undetermined. Trimming cost V 2 bases and J 2 bases, with 13 bases left between them. The CDR3 runs to 16 residues. The V gene's germline CDR1 is MNHEY and CDR2 SVGEGT. In DNA, the CDR3 is TGTGCCAGCAGTTACGACGCGCGGAGAGCCTACAATGAGCAGTTCTTC. Translation: CASSYDARRAYNEQFF.

This clonotype was seen a handful of times. J is TRBJ2-4 and V is TRBV20-1; the D gene is possibly TRBD2 (6 bases). This CDR3 has 15 amino acids. Germline CDR1 and CDR2: DFQATT and SNEGSKA (reference sequence). Between the trimmed V and J ends, which lost 5 bases and 0 bases, there was a span of 14 bases. The CDR3 sequence: CSAALKGLAKNIQYF. CDR3 coding DNA: TGCAGTGCTGCCCTTAAGGGACTAGCCAAAAACATTCAGTACTTC.

This clonotype was found many times. This rearrangement joins TRBV7-8 to TRBJ1-5; D gene ambiguous. The ends were cut back, 3 bases at V and 6 bases at J, with 9 bases in the middle. Germline V CDR1 and CDR2: SGHVS, FQNEAQ. The CDR3 sequence is 13 residues long. This CDR3 is CASSFTDGQPQHF. The DNA for the CDR3 is TGTGCCAGCAGCTTTACTGATGGTCAGCCCCAGCATTTT.

V is TRBV3-1 and J is TRBJ1-2; no definite D call. V was trimmed by 5 bases and J by 7 bases, leaving 11 bases between them. Germline CDR1 is LGHDT and CDR2 is YNNKEL (reference sequence). This CDR3 is 12 amino acids long. CDR3 nucleotides: TGTGCCAGCAGCGAAGGCGGGCCTGGCTACACCTTC. Translation: CASSEGGPGYTF.

V is TRBV28 and J is TRBJ2-1; D possibly corresponds to TRBD1 (6 bases). CDR1 is MDHEN, CDR2 SYDVKM, per germline. Trimming stripped 6 bases from V and 8 bases from J, with 17 bases between. The CDR3 is 14 residues long. CDR3 nucleotides: TGTGCCAGCAGGGGGACACTCCCTAAGGATGAGCAGTTCTTC. Translation gives CASRGTLPKDEQFF.

This clonotype has at least ten counts. J is TRBJ1-5 and V is TRBV11-2; D remains ambiguous. Germline-derived CDR1 and CDR2 are SGHAT and FQNNGV. V lost 0 bases to trimming and J lost 2 bases, with 5 bases between them. This CDR3 is 14 amino acids long. The CDR3 sequence: CASSLDRGNQPQHF. For the CDR3, the DNA is TGTGCCAGCAGCTTAGATCGCGGCAATCAGCCCCAGCATTTT.

V is TRBV6-1 and J is TRBJ2-1; maybe TRBD1 (5 bases). Germline V gene sequence: CDR1 MNHNS, CDR2 SASEGT. Trimming left V 6 bases short and J 0 bases short, with 12 bases between. This CDR3 is 15 amino acids long. This CDR3 is CASRTETASYNEQFF. The CDR3 coding sequence is TGTGCCAGCAGGACGGAGACAGCCTCCTACAATGAGCAGTTCTTC.

This chain connects TRBV24-1 to TRBJ1-1; D might be TRBD1 (6 bases). Trimming took off 7 bases at V and 2 bases at J, with 16 bases between the two ends. CDR1 and CDR2 from the germline V gene are KGHDR and SFDVKD. The CDR3 sequence is 15 residues long. The CDR3 DNA sequence: TGTGCCACCAGGACCCCAGGGGAAATTAACACTGAAGCTTTCTTT. Its protein is CATRTPGEINTEAFF.

This clonotype was picked up a small number of times. Here the CDR3 DNA reads TGCGCCAGCAGGGGACAGGGGGGTCACGAGCAGTACGTC. It codes for CASRGQGGHEQYV. The V call is TRBV10-2, the J call TRBJ2-7; TRBD1 agrees at 11 bases. V trimming: 6 bases; J trimming: 5 bases; junction bases outside the gene matches: 3. Germline V gene data show CDR1 as WSHSY and CDR2 as SAAADI. This CDR3 region has 13 residues.

V and J are TRBV24-1 and TRBJ2-3; D perhaps matches TRBD2 (5 bases). The CDR3 length is 15 residues. Trimming cost V 6 bases and J 0 bases, with 12 bases left between them. Germline V lookup: CDR1 KGHDR, CDR2 SFDVKD. Here the CDR3 reads CATSTPGYSTDTQYF. DNA of the CDR3: TGTGCCACCAGTACCCCGGGGTATAGCACAGATACGCAGTATTTT.

V usage is TRBV7-3 and J usage is TRBJ2-1; D not resolved. Germline CDR1 SGHTA, CDR2 FQGTGA. The ends were cut back, 5 bases at V and 7 bases at J, with 12 bases in the middle. CDR3 length: 13 residues. The DNA for the CDR3 is TGTGCCAGCAGCATCTACCCAGAAAATGAGCAGTTCTTC. The encoded protein is CASSIYPENEQFF.

CDR3 in DNA: TGTGCCAGCAGCCCGACAGGAAAAGAGACCCAGTACTTC. It is translated as CASSPTGKETQYF. The chain joins TRBV12-3 or TRBV12-4 to TRBJ2-5, with D tentatively TRBD1 (6 bases). Trimming removed 6 bases at V and 3 bases at J, with 11 bases between. This CDR3 is 13 amino acids long.

This clonotype came up once. The chain is built from TRBV6-2 or TRBV6-3 and TRBJ2-7; the match to TRBD1 covers 10 bases. With 6 bases clipped from V and 6 bases from J, the junction kept 8 bases outside the gene matches. This CDR3 is 14 amino acids long. The germline V gene has CDR1 MNHEY and CDR2 SVGEGT. In DNA form, the CDR3 reads TGTGCCAGCAGCCCGGGACAGGGGCTTCGCGAGCAGTACGTC. Protein: CASSPGQGLREQYV.

Concerning this clonotype: A much larger clone is a single base away; this may be a read error. CDR3 DNA sequence: TGCAGTGCTAGAACCGGGCCCCTGAGGCCTGAAGCTTTCTTT. This sequence encodes CSARTGPLRPEAFF. The chain carries TRBV20-1 and TRBJ1-1; unclear D gene. The CDR3 has 14 amino acids. The V gene lost 2 bases and the J gene lost 6 bases, with 16 bases spanning the gap. The germline gives CDR1 DFQATT, CDR2 SNEGSKA (reference sequence).

This clonotype was seen repeatedly, ten times or more. The chain couples TRBV20-1 to TRBJ1-5; D gene uncertain. The CDR3 has 12 residues. V shed 4 bases and J shed 3 bases, with 7 bases lying between them. Germline V gives CDR1 DFQATT, CDR2 SNEGSKA (reference sequence). CDR3 bases: TGCAGTGCTAAATTTCCCAATCAGCCCCAGCATTTT. Encoded protein: CSAKFPNQPQHF.

On this clonotype: At one of its ends the junction is not consistent with the germline gene, which may arise from a read error. The CDR3 loop is CASSSGGAGNQHQHF. CDR3 coding DNA: TGTGCCAGCTCCTCAGGGGGCGCGGGCAATCAGCACCAGCATTTT. The chain links TRBV18 to TRBJ1-5, with 8 bases that match TRBD1. CDR1 and CDR2 from the germline V gene are KGHSH and LQKENI. This CDR3 is 15 amino acids long.

In this sample, this clonotype turned up many times. The chain links TRBV7-6 to TRBJ1-1; 7 bases map to TRBD1. Germline trimming cut 4 bases from V and 3 bases from J; bases unmatched to any gene: 2. CDR1 is SGHVS and CDR2 is FNYEAQ in the germline V gene. The CDR3 extends over 13 amino acids. The CDR3 nucleotides read TGTGCCAGCAGCTCACAGGGGTACACTGAAGCTTTCTTT. As protein: CASSSQGYTEAFF.